This T cell receptor beta chain is drawn from a study of shared clonotypes between healthy human individuals. Study-level points and caveats: Depth of sequencing was expected to influence donor clonotype sharing.

For this clone: Its antigen is still unknown.

The V end was cut by 0 bases, the J end by 2 bases, with 9 bases between. CDR1 and CDR2 from the germline V gene are SGHDT and YYEEEE. The CDR3 covers 14 residues. Naive CD8 cells were CD45RO-negative, positively selected for CCR7, excluding terminally differentiated effector memory CD45RA+ cells. The donors were adults (healthy and HIV-negative) with no recent acute infections or vaccinations. This table comes from immunoSEQ multiplex PCR, and its TCRdb copy is limited to in-frame clones, with some not included. The sample shows millions of clones, roughly 95% of them seen only once. Sequencing was carried out using naive CD8+ T cells sorted from blood. This TCR was recovered from a man aged 18 to 30 in good health. This chain connects TRBV5-6 to TRBJ2-7; D ambiguous. The CDR3 DNA is TGTGCCAGCAGCTTGGGTCCGGTAGCCTACGAGCAGTACTTC. Translated, it gives CASSLGPVAYEQYF. The entire variable domain, with the rest obtained from reference TRBV5-6 and TRBJ2-7, is as follows: DAGVTQSPTHLIKTRGQQVTLRCSPKSGHDTVSWYQQALGQGPQFIFQYYEEEERQRGNFPDRFSGHQFPNYSSELNVNALLLGDSALYLCASSLGPVAYEQYFGPGTRLTVT.